What follows describes a single T cell receptor beta chain. Its specificity is unknown. A much bigger clone sits one base away, suggesting this may be a read error. Alongside a J-beta primer mix, a sample-barcoded 5' primer served in a second PCR lasting roughly 6 to 11 cycles. Each cDNA molecule, via a template-switch adaptor with 12 random nucleotides, was tagged. Via MiXCR, TCRdb re-called the 5' RACE reads, giving one row per CDR3 protein. The top ten hold 15% to 18% of the sample, which has some 640,000 distinct CDR3 sequences, approximately 30% seen once. Healthy individuals of Caucasian origin from Russia, aged roughly 6 to 100, served as donors. This record comes from a study of blood T cells in healthy people across ages. Overall study findings and caveats: With age, beta diversity per million T cells declined roughly linearly, significantly by 40. The study found TCR beta diversity correlated strongly with naive T cell percentage.

The specimen sequenced was blood. This TCR derives from an elderly woman in good health.

The CDR3: CASSQATGGANEQYF. CDR3 DNA: TGTGCCAGCAGCCAAGCTACGGGGGGGGCCAATGAGCAGTACTTC. The rearrangement joins TRBV14 to TRBJ2-7; 8 bases align to TRBD2. The CDR3 runs 15 residues. Germline-derived CDR1 and CDR2 are SGHDN and FVKESK. Trimming removed 1 base from V and 7 bases from J; junction bases left unmatched: 9.